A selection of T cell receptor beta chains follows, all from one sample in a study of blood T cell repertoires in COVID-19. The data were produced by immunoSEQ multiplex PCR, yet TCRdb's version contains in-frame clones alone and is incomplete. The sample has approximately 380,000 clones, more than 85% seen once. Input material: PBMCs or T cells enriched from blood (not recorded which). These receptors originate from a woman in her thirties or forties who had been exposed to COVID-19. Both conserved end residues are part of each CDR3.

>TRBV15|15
CATSRERGRLEKLFF
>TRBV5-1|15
CASSLQRGRNTEAFF
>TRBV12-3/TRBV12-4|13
CASSRQVNSPLHF
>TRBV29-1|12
CSVDPGNTEAFF
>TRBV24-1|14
CATSGASGSSEQFF
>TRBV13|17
CASSSTGTGGGDTEAFF
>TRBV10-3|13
CAIDRGEGTEAFF
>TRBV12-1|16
CASSLWDRSVHQPQHF
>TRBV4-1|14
CASSQDPLSYEQYF
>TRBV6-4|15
CASSGLAGSTDTQYF
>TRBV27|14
CASSPRGGGETQYF
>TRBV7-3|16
CASSSTDGQDNQPQHF
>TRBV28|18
CASSSTSGRAITTDTQYF
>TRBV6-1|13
CASSDYQGDGYTF
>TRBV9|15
CASSTTGSNYNEQFF
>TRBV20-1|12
CSASDRAYEQYF
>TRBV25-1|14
CASRGQGSPGELFF
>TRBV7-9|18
CASSSPDRGPVGTYEQYF
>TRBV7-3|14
CASSLGAGNYGYTF
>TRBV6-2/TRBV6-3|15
CASSYSSGQAYEQYF
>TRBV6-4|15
CASSDGGVPYNEQFF
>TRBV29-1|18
CSVEVRDRGSSGANVLTF
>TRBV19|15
CASSSQGSPWNIQYF